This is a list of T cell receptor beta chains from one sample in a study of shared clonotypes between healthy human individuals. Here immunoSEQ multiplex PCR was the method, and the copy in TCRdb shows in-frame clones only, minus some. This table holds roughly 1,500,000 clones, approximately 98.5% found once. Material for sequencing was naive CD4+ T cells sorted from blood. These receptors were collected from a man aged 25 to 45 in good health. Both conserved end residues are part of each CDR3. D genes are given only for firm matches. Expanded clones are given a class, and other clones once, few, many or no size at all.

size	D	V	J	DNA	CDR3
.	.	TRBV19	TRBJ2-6	TGTGCCAGTAGTATCCTCGGTGGAGCTGGGGCCAACGTCCTGACTTTC	CASSILGGAGANVLTF
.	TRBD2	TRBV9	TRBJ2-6	TGTGCCAGCAGCGTCTTCGGTGGCGGGAGGACTGGGGCCAACGTCCTGACTTTC	CASSVFGGGRTGANVLTF
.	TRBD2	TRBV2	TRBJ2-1	TGTGCCAGGGAGACACTAGCGGGAGTGAATGAGCAGTTCTTC	CARETLAGVNEQFF
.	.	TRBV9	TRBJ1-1	TGTGCCAGCAGCGTAGATCAGGGGAAAAACACTGAAGCTTTCTTT	CASSVDQGKNTEAFF
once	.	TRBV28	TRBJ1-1	TGTGCCAGCAGTCCCATCTCGGGTGGGCAGGAAGCTTTCTTT	CASSPISGGQEAFF
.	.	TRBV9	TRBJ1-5	TGTGCCAGCAGCCGTTTAGGGAATCAGCCCCAGCATTTT	CASSRLGNQPQHF
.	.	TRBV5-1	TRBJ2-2	TGCGCCAGCAGCTTAGGACAGAACACCGGGGAGCTGTTTTTT	CASSLGQNTGELFF
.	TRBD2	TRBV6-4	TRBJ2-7	TGTGCCAGCACACCCCCTAGCGGGAGCCCATACAATCGGTACTTC	CASTPPSGSPYNRYF
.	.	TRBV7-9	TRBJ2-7	TGTGCCAGCAGCACTAGTTGGCCACAAAGCTCGAGCTCCTACGAGCAGTACTTC	CASSTSWPQSSSSYEQYF
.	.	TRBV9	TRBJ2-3	TGTGCCAGCAGCGTAGGGGGAGTTTATACGCAGTATTTT	CASSVGGVYTQYF
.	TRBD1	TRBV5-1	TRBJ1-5	TGCGCCAGCAGCTGGGACAGTCTGAATCAGCCCCAGCATTTT	CASSWDSLNQPQHF
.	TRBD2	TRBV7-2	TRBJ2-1	TGTGCCAGCAGCTTCGGACTAGCGAGGAACAATGAGCAGTTCTTC	CASSFGLARNNEQFF
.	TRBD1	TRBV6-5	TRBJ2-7	TGTGCCAGCAGGGGACAGGGGAATTCAGACTACGAGCAGTACTTC	CASRGQGNSDYEQYF
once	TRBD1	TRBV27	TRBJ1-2	TGTGCCAGCAGATCAAACAGGGGAAGGGCCTATGGCTACACCTTC	CASRSNRGRAYGYTF
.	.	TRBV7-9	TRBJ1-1	TGTGCCAGCAGCTTCGGGACCGTCCCGAGCGACACTGAAGCTTTCTTT	CASSFGTVPSDTEAFF
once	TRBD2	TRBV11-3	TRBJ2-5	TGTGCCAGCAGCCGGGGACTAGCGGGAGAGCAAGAGACCCAGTACTTC	CASSRGLAGEQETQYF
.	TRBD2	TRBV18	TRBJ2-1	TGTGCCAGCTCCCCCGGGACTAGCGATTACAATGAGCAGTTCTTC	CASSPGTSDYNEQFF
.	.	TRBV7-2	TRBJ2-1	TGTGCCAGCAGCCTCTCCATTAGTGGGGCGGGGTCATATGAGCAGTTCTTC	CASSLSISGAGSYEQFF
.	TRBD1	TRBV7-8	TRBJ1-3	TGTGCCAGCAGCGCACAAACAGGGGATGACACCATATATTTT	CASSAQTGDDTIYF
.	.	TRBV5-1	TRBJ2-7	TGCGCCAGCAGCTTGGCCGGAGGGGTTACCTACGAGCAGTACTTC	CASSLAGGVTYEQYF
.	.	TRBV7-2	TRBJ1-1	TGTGCCAGCAGCCAGGAAGGGGTTTGGAACACTGAAGCTTTCTTT	CASSQEGVWNTEAFF
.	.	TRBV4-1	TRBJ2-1	TGCGCCAGCAGCCAAGACAGGGGAGGCTCGAGGAATGAGCAGTTCTTC	CASSQDRGGSRNEQFF
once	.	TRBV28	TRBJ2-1	TGTGCCAGCACTTCTAGGAATGAGCAGTTCTTC	CASTSRNEQFF
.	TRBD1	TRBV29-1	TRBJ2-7	TGCAGCGTCCGATCGACAGGGGGCAGCTACGAGCAGTACTTC	CSVRSTGGSYEQYF
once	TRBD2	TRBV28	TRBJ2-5	TGTGCCAGCAGTTTCCCCCTAGCGGGATTCATTCAAGAGACCCAGTACTTC	CASSFPLAGFIQETQYF
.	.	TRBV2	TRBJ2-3	TGTGCCAGCAGTGAAGCGCTTCACCCAATGGGTACGCAGTATTTT	CASSEALHPMGTQYF
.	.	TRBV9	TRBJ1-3	TGTGCCAGCAGCCCCGAAGGACGCACATTTGGAAACACCATATATTTT	CASSPEGRTFGNTIYF
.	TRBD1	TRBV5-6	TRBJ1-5	TGTGCCAGCAGCTCGACAGGGTCTTATCAGCCCCAGCATTTT	CASSSTGSYQPQHF
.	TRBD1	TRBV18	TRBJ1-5	TGTGCCAGCTCACCACTTGCAGGGACAGGGAGCAATCAGCCCCAGCATTTT	CASSPLAGTGSNQPQHF
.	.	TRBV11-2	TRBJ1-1	TGTGCCAGCAGCTTAGGGTTGGTGAGGGAGGTGAACACTGAAGCTTTCTTT	CASSLGLVREVNTEAFF
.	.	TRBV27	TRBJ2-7	TGTGCCAGCAGTTTACGGCAGGGAGTCTACGAGCAGTACTTC	CASSLRQGVYEQYF
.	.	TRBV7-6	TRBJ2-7	TGTGCCAGCAGCTTGGCTGGGGACTACGAGCAGTACTTC	CASSLAGDYEQYF
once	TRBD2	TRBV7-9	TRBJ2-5	TGTGCCAGCAGCTTGGGAGGGGCCCCCCAAGGGGAGACCCAGTACTTC	CASSLGGAPQGETQYF
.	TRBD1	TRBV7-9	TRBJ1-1	TGTGCCAGCAGCTTAGCACTGACAGGGGATCTTAACACTGAAGCTTTCTTT	CASSLALTGDLNTEAFF